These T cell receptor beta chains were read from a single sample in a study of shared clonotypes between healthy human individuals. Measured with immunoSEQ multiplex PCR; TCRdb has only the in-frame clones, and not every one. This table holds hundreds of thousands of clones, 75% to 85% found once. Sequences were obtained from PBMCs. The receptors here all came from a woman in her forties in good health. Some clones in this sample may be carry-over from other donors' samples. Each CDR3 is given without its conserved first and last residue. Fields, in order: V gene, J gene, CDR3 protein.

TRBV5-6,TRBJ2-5,ASSLAKGSRETQY
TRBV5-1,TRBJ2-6,ASSFTGQGSSGANVLT
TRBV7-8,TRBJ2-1,ASSLRPSGSGSHNEQF
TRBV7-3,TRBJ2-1,ASSPKAGTTYNEQF
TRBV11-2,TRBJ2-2,ATTSGTGDTGELF
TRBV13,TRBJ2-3,ASSYTDTQY
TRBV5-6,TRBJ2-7,ASSPRAGASYEQY
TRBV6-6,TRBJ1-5,ASRPGQVTQPQH
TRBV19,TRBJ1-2,ASSESGIHLLGYT
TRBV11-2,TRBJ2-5,ASSLIAAGKETQY
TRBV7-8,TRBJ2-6,ASSKWDRGYRFGANVLT
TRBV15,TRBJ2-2,ATSRDLAYTTGELF
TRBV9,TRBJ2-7,ASSVRSVPYEQY
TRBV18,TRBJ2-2,ASSPFSGDAGELF
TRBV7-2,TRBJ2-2,ASSRPLATRHTGELF
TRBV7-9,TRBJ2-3,ASSLVGRIPSTDTQY
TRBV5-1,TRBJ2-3,ASSLDGSIDTQY
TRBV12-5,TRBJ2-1,ASGLVLLTGTYNEQF
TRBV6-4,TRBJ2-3,ASSDGSTDTQY
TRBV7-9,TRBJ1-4,ASSLAGLDNEKLF
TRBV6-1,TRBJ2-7,ASSEVAGDEEQY
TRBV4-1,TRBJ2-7,ASSPRVGGDSYEQY
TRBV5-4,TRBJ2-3,ASSSGARGTDTQY
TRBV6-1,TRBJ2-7,ASSERGHGTGGYEQY
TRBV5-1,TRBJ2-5,ASSWDGGRTQETQY
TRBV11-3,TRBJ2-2,ASTPSRSGLAGELTGELF
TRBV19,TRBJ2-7,ASSISETSYYEQY
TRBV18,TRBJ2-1,ASSPDTRQQF
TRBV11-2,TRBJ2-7,ASSGTGSRQEQY
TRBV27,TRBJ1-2,ASSLHQGEVYGYT
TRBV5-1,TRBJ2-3,ASSLTPGGLTDTQY
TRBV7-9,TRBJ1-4,ASSPSRGSNEKLF
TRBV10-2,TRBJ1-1,ATMTGFLNTEAF
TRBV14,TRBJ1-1,ASSQLEDGRGAF
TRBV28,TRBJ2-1,ASSLFSGTYNEQF
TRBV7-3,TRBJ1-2,ASSLNGHEDRGGGYT
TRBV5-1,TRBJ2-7,ASSIPSSGSYEQY
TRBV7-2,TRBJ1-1,ASSLAGGQDTEAF
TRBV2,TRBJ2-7,ASSDILEVAGPYEQY
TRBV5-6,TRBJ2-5,ASSLLLAGALYQETQY
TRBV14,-,ASSQGRAVHYEQY
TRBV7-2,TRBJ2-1,ASSPPSGLGSVQF
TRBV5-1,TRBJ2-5,ASSSEGQETQY
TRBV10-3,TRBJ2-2,AISDSLIGTENTGELF
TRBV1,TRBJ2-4,TSSMGLAKNIQY
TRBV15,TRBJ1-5,ATRGSSTQPQH
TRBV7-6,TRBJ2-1,ASSTSSGRAYNEQF
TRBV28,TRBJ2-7,ASAGRLLEQY
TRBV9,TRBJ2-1,ASSVVGSGDEQF
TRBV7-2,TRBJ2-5,ASSLNPRETQY